Listed here are 30 T cell receptor beta chains from one sample, sequenced in a study of beta chain features in type 1 diabetes. Sequencing targeted expressed TCRB transcripts, as all isolated RNA had been reverse transcribed. Profiling relied on immunoSEQ multiplex PCR, and the TCRdb table lists in-frame clones only, not all of them. The repertoire consists of just over 600,000 clones, with 15% to 17% occurring once and the leading ten covering 0.07% to 0.095%. The sample taken for sequencing was naive CD4+ T cells from blood. These receptors all stem from a man aged 18 to 29 in good health.

CDR3 protein: CASSLVYTGELFF. CDR3 nucleotide sequence: TGTGCCAGCAGCTTAGTGTACACCGGGGAGCTGTTTTTT. The chain carries TRBV7-2 and TRBJ2-2; no definite D call. The V end lost 1 base, the J end lost 3 bases, and 3 bases lay between the germline ends. Germline CDR1 reads SGHTA; CDR2 reads FQGNSA. This CDR3 is 13 amino acids long.

This clone was observed a few times. This sequence joins TRBV4-2 and TRBJ2-3; either TRBD1 or TRBD2 may fit D (5 bases each). V was clipped by 4 bases and J by 0 bases, with 17 bases between them. The CDR3 has 17 amino acids. CDR1 is LGHNA and CDR2 is YNFKEQ in the germline V gene. As DNA, the CDR3 is TGTGCCAGCAGCCTGGACCCGGGACCCACTAGCACAGATACGCAGTATTTT. It translates to CASSLDPGPTSTDTQYF.

The CDR3 is CASSRSGGQLYYGYTF. CDR3 coding DNA: TGTGCCAGCAGCCGGAGTGGCGGACAACTCTACTATGGCTACACCTTC. This sequence joins TRBV7-9 and TRBJ1-2, with D tentatively TRBD1 (5 bases). V was shortened by 5 bases and J by 3 bases, with 19 bases between the two germline ends. Per the germline V gene, CDR1 is SEHNR and CDR2 is FQNEAQ (reference sequence). The CDR3 is 16 amino acids.

The V gene is TRBV27, the J gene TRBJ2-2, with TRBD1 as a possible D gene (5 bases). Looked up from germline, CDR1 is MNHEY and CDR2 is SMNVEV (reference sequence). This CDR3 has 15 residues. V shed 2 bases and J shed 4 bases, with 11 bases lying between them. CDR3 in DNA: TGTGCCAGCAGTTTAAGCACAGGACCCACCGGGGAGCTGTTTTTT. It yields the protein CASSLSTGPTGELFF.

The CDR3 DNA is TGTGCCAGCAGCTTAGTAGGCGGGCCGAGAACCTACGAGCAGTACTTC. It is translated as CASSLVGGPRTYEQYF. The genes are TRBV7-9 and TRBJ2-7, with D perhaps TRBD2 (5 bases). There are 16 residues in the CDR3. Germline values: CDR1 SEHNR, CDR2 FQNEAQ (reference sequence). V was shortened by 1 base and J by 2 bases, with 15 bases between the two germline ends.

A few counts support this clone. The chain employs TRBV7-2 and TRBJ2-4; D is unclear. This CDR3 is built from 15 residues. The germline CDR1 and CDR2 sequences are SGHTA and FQGNSA. Trimming cost V 1 base and J 1 base, with 8 bases left between them. CDR3 coding DNA: TGTGCCAGCAGCTTAGTGGCGTTGGCCAAAAACATTCAGTACTTC. It specifies CASSLVALAKNIQYF.

The rearrangement links TRBV7-9 to TRBJ2-5; D is possibly TRBD1 (5 bases). CDR3 length equals 15 residues. Trimming took off 2 bases at V and 0 bases at J, with 10 bases between the two ends. Germline V gene lookup returns CDR1 SEHNR and CDR2 FQNEAQ (reference sequence). The CDR3 DNA sequence: TGTGCCAGCAGCTTAAAGGGGTGGTACCAAGAGACCCAGTACTTC. It is translated as CASSLKGWYQETQYF.

The chain uses TRBV6-1 and TRBJ1-2; D is uncertain. V gave up 3 bases and J gave up 2 bases, with 10 bases separating them. This CDR3 has 14 amino acids. Germline CDR1 reads MNHNS; CDR2 reads SASEGT. The CDR3: CASSEGYTNYGYTF. The DNA for the CDR3 is TGTGCCAGCAGTGAGGGTTACACCAACTATGGCTACACCTTC.

The chain couples TRBV11-1 to TRBJ1-5; TRBD1 matches at 10 bases. CDR3 length: 15 residues. Germline CDR1 SGHAT, CDR2 FQDESV (reference sequence). Germline trimming cut 5 bases from V and 3 bases from J; bases unmatched to any gene: 4. The CDR3 DNA sequence: TGTGCCAGCAGCCGCGGACAGGGGGACAATCAGCCCCAGCATTTT. It codes for CASSRGQGDNQPQHF.

This clone came up a few times. J is TRBJ2-7 and V is TRBV20-1, with D perhaps TRBD1 or TRBD2 (5 bases each). This CDR3 has 11 amino acids. Germline CDR1 reads DFQATT; CDR2 reads SNEGSKA (reference sequence). The V end was cut by 7 bases, the J end by 3 bases, with 10 bases between. CDR3 in amino acids: CSVGDGYEQYF. For the CDR3, the DNA is TGCAGTGTCGGGGACGGCTACGAGCAGTACTTC.

In its sample, this clone was seen a few times. The germline gene is not matched at one end of the junction; a read error may be the cause. The V and J genes are TRBV7-7 and TRBJ2-1; 7 nucleotides agree with TRBD2. CDR1 and CDR2 (germline): SSHAT, FNYEAQ (reference sequence). The CDR3 covers 16 residues. This CDR3 is CASSLALGGIYNEQFF. DNA of the CDR3: TGTGCTAGCAGCTTAGCGTTGGGGGGGATCTACAATGAGCAGTTCTTC.

This rearrangement joins TRBV5-1 to TRBJ1-6, with unresolved D. The CDR3 consists of 17 residues. Germline assignment: CDR1 SGHRS and CDR2 YFSETQ. The germline V and J ends were trimmed by 4 bases and 11 bases, with 25 bases remaining between them. The CDR3 DNA sequence: TGCGCCAGCAGCCTTCCCCCAATAAGGACGGGAACGGCACCCCTCCACTTT. It translates to CASSLPPIRTGTAPLHF. The full variable domain, rest sourced from reference TRBV5-1 and TRBJ1-6, is KAGVTQTPRYLIKTRGQQVTLSCSPISGHRSVSWYQQTPGQGLQFLFEYFSETQRNKGNFPGRFSGRQFSNSRSEMNVSTLELGDSALYLCASSLPPIRTGTAPLHFGNGTRLTVT.

V usage is TRBV5-1 and J usage is TRBJ2-1; possibly TRBD1 for D (6 bases). Trimming left V 4 bases short and J 0 bases short, with 14 bases between. CDR3 length: 16 residues. Germline CDR1 is SGHRS and CDR2 is YFSETQ. The CDR3 protein is CASSLGQTGSYNEQFF. The CDR3 DNA reads TGCGCCAGCAGCCTAGGACAGACCGGCTCCTACAATGAGCAGTTCTTC. The full variable domain, rest sourced from reference TRBV5-1 and TRBJ2-1, is KAGVTQTPRYLIKTRGQQVTLSCSPISGHRSVSWYQQTPGQGLQFLFEYFSETQRNKGNFPGRFSGRQFSNSRSEMNVSTLELGDSALYLCASSLGQTGSYNEQFFGPGTRLTVL.

This clone occurred a few times. The CDR3 sequence is CASSYGRANTEAFF. The CDR3, as DNA: TGTGCCAGCAGTTACGGCAGGGCGAACACTGAAGCTTTCTTT. J is TRBJ1-1 and V is TRBV6-5; a possible D gene is TRBD1 (5 bases). Germline V gene lookup returns CDR1 MNHEY and CDR2 SVGAGI. The V and J ends lost 2 bases and 1 base respectively, with 8 bases between them. The CDR3 covers 14 residues.

The chain links TRBV18 to TRBJ2-7; D may be TRBD2 (6 bases). This CDR3 is built from 17 residues. Trimming stripped 1 base from V and 2 bases from J, with 18 bases between. The germline V gene encodes CDR1 KGHSH and CDR2 LQKENI. As DNA, the CDR3 is TGTGCCAGCTCACCACTTCTAGCGCAAACGAACCCCTACGAGCAGTACTTC. It yields the protein CASSPLLAQTNPYEQYF.

This clone appeared a few times. CDR3 amino acids: CASSQARRDSPGNTIYF. In DNA, the CDR3 is TGCGCCAGCAGCCAAGCCCGGCGGGACAGTCCTGGAAACACCATATATTTT. The chain combines TRBV4-3 with TRBJ1-3; 7 bases are a match to TRBD1. Germline CDR1 reads LGHNA; CDR2 reads YSLEER. The CDR3 has 17 amino acids. V dropped 1 base and J dropped 2; count of bases not matched to a gene: 8.

V and J are TRBV23-1 and TRBJ2-7; 11 nucleotides agree with TRBD2. TRBV23-1 is sorted into the ORF group, with uncertain function. Germline trimming cut 0 bases from V and 3 bases from J; bases unmatched to any gene: 13. The CDR3 length is 19 residues. DNA for the CDR3: TGCGCCAGCAGTCAATCAAGACCCGATAGCGGGAGGGCGGACTACGAGCAGTACTTC. It specifies CASSQSRPDSGRADYEQYF.

This clone turned up a few times. Written as DNA, the CDR3 is TGCGCCAGCAGGCCCGGGATTGCCTCTGGAAACACCATATATTTT. Protein product: CASRPGIASGNTIYF. The chain is built from TRBV23-1 and TRBJ1-3; D not certain. TRBV23-1 is identified as an open reading frame with a role that is uncertain. With 6 bases removed from V and 0 bases from J, the gap between germline ends came to 12 bases. The CDR3 is 15 residues long.

The J gene is TRBJ2-1, the V gene TRBV19; maybe TRBD2 (5 bases). The germline CDR1 and CDR2 sequences are LNHDA and SQIVND (reference sequence). The CDR3 loop spans 11 amino acids. Trimming stripped 7 bases from V and 7 bases from J, with 8 bases between. The CDR3: CASKEANEQFF. The CDR3 nucleotides are TGTGCCAGTAAGGAGGCGAATGAGCAGTTCTTC.

This clone was detected a few times. This chain links TRBV25-1 with TRBJ1-2, with D maybe TRBD1 (6 bases). CDR1 and CDR2 from the germline V gene are MGHDK and SYGVNS. The CDR3 sequence is 11 residues long. Trimming took off 10 bases at V and 2 bases at J, with 8 bases between the two ends. Here the CDR3 reads CATTGNYGYTF. The CDR3 bases are TGTGCCACTACAGGGAACTATGGCTACACCTTC.

V usage is TRBV5-4 and J usage is TRBJ1-6; no firm D call. Germline-derived CDR1 and CDR2 are SGHNT and YYREEE (reference sequence). The CDR3 is 12 amino acids. V was pared by 8 bases and J by 4 bases, with 7 bases between. CDR3 protein: CASGSYNSPLHF. The CDR3 DNA reads as TGTGCCAGTGGAAGTTATAATTCACCCCTCCACTTT.

There are a few counts of this clone. This chain links TRBV5-4 with TRBJ1-1; D is perhaps TRBD1 (5 bases). CDR1 SGHNT and CDR2 YYREEE come from the germline V gene (reference sequence). The CDR3 is 14 residues long. The V end was cut by 4 bases, the J end by 1 base, with 11 bases between. DNA of the CDR3: TGTGCCAGCAGCACACAGGCTAGGAACACTGAAGCTTTCTTT. Its translation is CASSTQARNTEAFF. Looking up the rest from reference TRBV5-4 and TRBJ1-1 gives the full variable domain: ETGVTQSPTHLIKTRGQQVTLRCSSQSGHNTVSWYQQALGQGPQFIFQYYREEENGRGNFPPRFSGLQFPNYSSELNVNALELDDSALYLCASSTQARNTEAFFGQGTRLTVV.

The chain joins TRBV7-2 to TRBJ2-7; TRBD2 matches 8 bases. The CDR3 has 16 amino acids. The germline CDR1 and CDR2 sequences are SGHTA and FQGNSA. Germline trimming cut 1 base from V and 2 bases from J; bases unmatched to any gene: 7. CDR3 residues: CASSLVSGSSTYEQYF. The CDR3 DNA sequence: TGTGCCAGCAGCTTAGTGAGCGGGAGTTCCACCTACGAGCAGTACTTC.

This sequence joins TRBV2 and TRBJ1-4, with TRBD1 matching over 7 bases. Losses at the gene ends were 4 bases for V and 0 bases for J; bases not matched to a gene: 5. The CDR3 consists of 16 residues. Germline CDR1 and CDR2: SNHLY and FYNNEI. The CDR3 loop reads CASSGGQAPTNEKLFF. The CDR3 nucleotides read TGTGCCAGCAGTGGTGGACAGGCCCCAACTAATGAAAAACTGTTTTTT. Complete variable domain (other parts from reference TRBV2 and TRBJ1-4): EPEVTQTPSHQVTQMGQEVILRCVPISNHLYFYWYRQILGQKVEFLVSFYNNEISEKSEIFDDQFSVERPDGSNFTLKIRSTKLEDSAMYFCASSGGQAPTNEKLFFGSGTQLSVL.

This clone was observed a handful of times. The germline gene is not matched at one end of the junction; a read error may be the cause. The chain carries TRBV25-1 and TRBJ2-6; D might be TRBD2 (7 bases). The CDR3 sequence is 16 residues long. The germline V gene has CDR1 MGHDK and CDR2 SYGVNS. CDR3 DNA sequence: TGTGCCTGCAGTGGGCGGGGGCGCTCTGGGGCCAACGTCCTGACTTTC. It is translated as CACSGRGRSGANVLTF.

This clone was counted only a few times. J is TRBJ1-2 and V is TRBV29-1; 7 nucleotides agree with TRBD1. Trimming cost V 5 bases and J 0 bases; bases outside gene matches: 12. The CDR3 loop spans 16 amino acids. Germline CDR1 SQVTM, CDR2 ANQGSEA. The CDR3 region has the DNA TGCAGCGTTAAGGTTATAACAGGGGCCACTAACTATGGCTACACCTTC. Its protein product is CSVKVITGATNYGYTF. The full variable domain, in which reference TRBV29-1 and TRBJ1-2 provide the parts outside the CDR3, is SAVISQKPSRDICQRGTSLTIQCQVDSQVTMMFWYRQQPGQSLTLIATANQGSEATYESGFVIDKFPISRPNLTFSTLTVSNMSPEDSSIYLCSVKVITGATNYGYTFGSGTRLTVV.

This clone has a handful of counts. This sequence joins TRBV5-8 and TRBJ2-1; 12 bases are shared with TRBD2. CDR3 length: 15 residues. CDR1 is SGHTS, CDR2 YDEGEE, per germline. Trimming removed 7 bases from V and 7 bases from J; junction bases left unmatched: 9. The CDR3, as DNA: TGTGCCAGCGGATTCCTAGCGGGAGGGCTAAATGAGCAGTTCTTC. Translated: CASGFLAGGLNEQFF.

This clone was seen more than once but under ten times. The chain joins TRBV2 to TRBJ2-3; no clear D gene. CDR1 SNHLY and CDR2 FYNNEI come from the germline V gene. CDR3 length: 11 residues. Trimming took 4 bases from V and 8 from J, leaving 7 bases between them. The CDR3 sequence is CASSAGVTQYF. CDR3 in DNA: TGTGCCAGCAGTGCAGGAGTTACGCAGTATTTT. The whole variable domain, remainder taken from reference TRBV2 and TRBJ2-3, is EPEVTQTPSHQVTQMGQEVILRCVPISNHLYFYWYRQILGQKVEFLVSFYNNEISEKSEIFDDQFSVERPDGSNFTLKIRSTKLEDSAMYFCASSAGVTQYFGPGTRLTVL.

The V call is TRBV11-2, the J call TRBJ2-3, with no clear D. The V gene's germline CDR1 is SGHAT and CDR2 FQNNGV. V lost 5 bases and J 2 bases, leaving 5 bases between the germline ends. The CDR3 consists of 12 residues. CDR3 protein: CASSLDTDTQYF. DNA for the CDR3: TGTGCCAGCAGCCTGGACACAGATACGCAGTATTTT.

DNA for the CDR3: TGTGCCAGCAGGCCCACAGGGGGCTCTGGAAACACCATATATTTT. This translates into CASRPTGGSGNTIYF. The chain uses TRBV7-2 and TRBJ1-3; TRBD1 agrees at 8 bases. V was pared by 6 bases and J by 0 bases, with 4 bases of the junction left unmatched. The CDR3 consists of 15 residues. The germline gives CDR1 SGHTA, CDR2 FQGNSA.